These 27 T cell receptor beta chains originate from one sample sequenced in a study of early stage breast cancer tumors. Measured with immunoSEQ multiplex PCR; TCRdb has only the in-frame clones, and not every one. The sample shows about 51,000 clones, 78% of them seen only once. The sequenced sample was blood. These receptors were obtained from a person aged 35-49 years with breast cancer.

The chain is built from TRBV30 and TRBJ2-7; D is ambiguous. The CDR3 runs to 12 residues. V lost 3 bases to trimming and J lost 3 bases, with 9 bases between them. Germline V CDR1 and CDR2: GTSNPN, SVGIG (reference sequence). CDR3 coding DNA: TGTGCCTGGAGGTTGGGAAACTACGAGCAGTACTTC. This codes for CAWRLGNYEQYF.

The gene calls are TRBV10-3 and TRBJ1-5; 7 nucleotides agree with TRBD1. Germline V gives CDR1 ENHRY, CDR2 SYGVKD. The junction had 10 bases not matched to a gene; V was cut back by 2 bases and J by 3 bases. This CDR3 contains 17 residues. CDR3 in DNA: TGTGCCATCAGTGAGGGGATCCCCGGGACAGACAATCAGCCCCAGCATTTT. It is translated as CAISEGIPGTDNQPQHF.

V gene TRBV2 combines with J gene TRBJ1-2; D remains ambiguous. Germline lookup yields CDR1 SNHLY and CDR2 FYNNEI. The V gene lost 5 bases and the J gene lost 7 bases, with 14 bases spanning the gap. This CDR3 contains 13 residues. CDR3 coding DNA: TGTGCCAGCAGTCCCCGGGAGGCCACTGGCTACACCTTC. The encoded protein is CASSPREATGYTF.

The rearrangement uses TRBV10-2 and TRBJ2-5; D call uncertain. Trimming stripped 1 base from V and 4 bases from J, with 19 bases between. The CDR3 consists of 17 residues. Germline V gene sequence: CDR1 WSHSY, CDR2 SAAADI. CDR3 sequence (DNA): TGCGCCAGCAGTGAGTGGGATGCGTCAGACTCAGGAGAGACCCAGTACTTC. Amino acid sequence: CASSEWDASDSGETQYF.

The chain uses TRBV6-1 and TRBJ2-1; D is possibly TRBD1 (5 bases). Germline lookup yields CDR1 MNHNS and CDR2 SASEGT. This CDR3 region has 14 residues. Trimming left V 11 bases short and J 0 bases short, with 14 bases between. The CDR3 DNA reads TGTGCCCTACTCAAGGGGCCCTCCTACAATGAGCAGTTCTTC. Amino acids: CALLKGPSYNEQFF.

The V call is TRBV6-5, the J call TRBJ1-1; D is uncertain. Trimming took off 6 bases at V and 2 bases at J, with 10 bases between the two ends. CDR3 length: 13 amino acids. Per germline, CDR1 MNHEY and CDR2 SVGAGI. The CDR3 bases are TGTGCCAGCAGACGCACCAGTAACACTGAAGCTTTCTTT. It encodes CASRRTSNTEAFF.

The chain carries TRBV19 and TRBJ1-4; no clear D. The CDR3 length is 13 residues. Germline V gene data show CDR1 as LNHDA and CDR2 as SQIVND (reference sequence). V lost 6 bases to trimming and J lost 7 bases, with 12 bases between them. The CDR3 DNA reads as TGTGCCAGTAGACTGGGCGCGGGTGAAAAACTGTTTTTT. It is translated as CASRLGAGEKLFF.

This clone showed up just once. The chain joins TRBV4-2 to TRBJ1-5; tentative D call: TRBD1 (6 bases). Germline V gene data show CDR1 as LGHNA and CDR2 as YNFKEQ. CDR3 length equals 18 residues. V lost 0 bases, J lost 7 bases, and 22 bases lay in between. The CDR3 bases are TGTGCCAGCAGCCAAGAGTGTGGGGGGGGCGCATATGAACAGCCCCAGCATTTT. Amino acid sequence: CASSQECGGGAYEQPQHF.

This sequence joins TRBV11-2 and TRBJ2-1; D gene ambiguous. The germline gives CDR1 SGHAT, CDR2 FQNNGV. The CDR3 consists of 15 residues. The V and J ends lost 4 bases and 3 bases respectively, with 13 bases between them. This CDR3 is CASSYPWGSYNEQFF. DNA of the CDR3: TGTGCCAGCAGCTATCCGTGGGGTAGCTACAATGAGCAGTTCTTC. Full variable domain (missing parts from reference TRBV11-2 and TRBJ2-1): EAGVAQSPRYKIIEKRQSVAFWCNPISGHATLYWYQQILGQGPKLLIQFQNNGVVDDSQLPKDRFSAERLKGVDSTLKIQPAKLEDSAVYLCASSYPWGSYNEQFFGPGTRLTVL.

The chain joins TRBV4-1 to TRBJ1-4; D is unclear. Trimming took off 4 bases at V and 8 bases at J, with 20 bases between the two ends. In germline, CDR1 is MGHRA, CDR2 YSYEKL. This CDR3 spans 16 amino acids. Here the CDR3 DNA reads TGCGCCAGCAGCCGGGTATTGGTGGGTTCGGTAGAAAAACTGTTTTTT. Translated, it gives CASSRVLVGSVEKLFF.

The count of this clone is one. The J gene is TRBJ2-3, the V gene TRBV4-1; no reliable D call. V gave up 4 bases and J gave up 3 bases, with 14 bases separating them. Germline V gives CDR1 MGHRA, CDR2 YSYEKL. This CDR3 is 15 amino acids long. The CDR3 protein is CASSPRQVETDTQYF. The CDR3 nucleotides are TGCGCCAGCAGCCCGCGGCAGGTAGAGACAGATACGCAGTATTTT.

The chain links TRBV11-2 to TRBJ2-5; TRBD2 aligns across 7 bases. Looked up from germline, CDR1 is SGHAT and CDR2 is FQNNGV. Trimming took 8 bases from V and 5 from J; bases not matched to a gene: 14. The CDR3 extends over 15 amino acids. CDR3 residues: CASGKTGGASETQYF. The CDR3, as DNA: TGTGCCAGCGGTAAAACGGGAGGCGCGTCGGAGACCCAGTACTTC.

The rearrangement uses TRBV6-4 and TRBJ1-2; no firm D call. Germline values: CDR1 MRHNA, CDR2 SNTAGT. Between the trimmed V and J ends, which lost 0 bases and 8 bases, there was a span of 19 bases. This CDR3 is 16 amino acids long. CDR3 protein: CASSDSTGRKNGGYTF. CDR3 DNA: TGTGCCAGCAGTGACTCGACGGGCAGGAAAAATGGAGGCTACACCTTC.

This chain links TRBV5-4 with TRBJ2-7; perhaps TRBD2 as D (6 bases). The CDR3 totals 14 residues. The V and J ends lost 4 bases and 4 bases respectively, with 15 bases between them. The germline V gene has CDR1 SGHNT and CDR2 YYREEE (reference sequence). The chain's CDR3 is CASSTVEGRYEQYF. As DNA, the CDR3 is TGTGCCAGCAGCACGGTAGAAGGGAGGTACGAGCAGTACTTC.

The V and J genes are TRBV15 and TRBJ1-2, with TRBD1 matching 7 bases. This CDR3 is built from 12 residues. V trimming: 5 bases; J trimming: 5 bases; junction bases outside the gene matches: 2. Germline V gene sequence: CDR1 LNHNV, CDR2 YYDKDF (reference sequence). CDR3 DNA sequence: TGTGCCACCAGCGAGGGGGCGTATGGCTACACCTTC. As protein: CATSEGAYGYTF.

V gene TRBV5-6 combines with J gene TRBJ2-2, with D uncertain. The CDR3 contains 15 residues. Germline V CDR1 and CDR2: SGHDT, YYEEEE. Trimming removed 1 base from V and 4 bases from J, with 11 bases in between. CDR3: CASSLKPTLTGELFF. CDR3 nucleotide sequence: TGTGCCAGCAGCTTGAAACCCACACTCACCGGGGAGCTGTTTTTT.

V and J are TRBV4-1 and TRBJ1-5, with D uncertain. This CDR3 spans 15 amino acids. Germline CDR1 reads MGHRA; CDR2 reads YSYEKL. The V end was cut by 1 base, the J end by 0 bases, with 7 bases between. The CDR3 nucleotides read TGCGCCAGCAGCCAAGGGAGTTATAGCAATCAGCCCCAGCATTTT. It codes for CASSQGSYSNQPQHF.

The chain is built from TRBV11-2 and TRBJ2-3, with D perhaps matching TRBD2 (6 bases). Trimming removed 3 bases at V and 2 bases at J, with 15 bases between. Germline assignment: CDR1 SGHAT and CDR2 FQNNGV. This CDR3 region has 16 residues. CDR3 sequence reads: CASSLGLEGSTDTQYF. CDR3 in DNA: TGTGCCAGCAGCTTGGGGTTGGAGGGCTCCACAGATACGCAGTATTTT. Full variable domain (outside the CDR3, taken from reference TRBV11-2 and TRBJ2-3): EAGVAQSPRYKIIEKRQSVAFWCNPISGHATLYWYQQILGQGPKLLIQFQNNGVVDDSQLPKDRFSAERLKGVDSTLKIQPAKLEDSAVYLCASSLGLEGSTDTQYFGPGTRLTVL.

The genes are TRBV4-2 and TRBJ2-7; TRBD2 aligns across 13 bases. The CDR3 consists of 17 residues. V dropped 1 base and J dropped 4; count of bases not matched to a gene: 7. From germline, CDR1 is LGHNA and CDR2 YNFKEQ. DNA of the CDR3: TGTGCCAGCAGCCAAGTATTACTAGCGGGAGGGACTTACGAGCAGTACTTC. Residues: CASSQVLLAGGTYEQYF.

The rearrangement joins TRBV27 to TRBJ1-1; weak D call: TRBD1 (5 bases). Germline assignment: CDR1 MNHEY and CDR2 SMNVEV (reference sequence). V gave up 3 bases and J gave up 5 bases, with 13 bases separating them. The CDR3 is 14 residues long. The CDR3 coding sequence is TGTGCCAGCAGTTTTGGAGCAGGGAGTACTGAAGCTTTCTTT. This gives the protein CASSFGAGSTEAFF.

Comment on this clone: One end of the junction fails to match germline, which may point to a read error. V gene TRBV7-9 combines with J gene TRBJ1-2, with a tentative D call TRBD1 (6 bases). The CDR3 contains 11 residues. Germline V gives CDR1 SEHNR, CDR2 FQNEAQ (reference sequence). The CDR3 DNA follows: TGTGCCAGCAGTCGATCAGGGGTCCTTTCCTTC. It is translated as CASSRSGVLSF.

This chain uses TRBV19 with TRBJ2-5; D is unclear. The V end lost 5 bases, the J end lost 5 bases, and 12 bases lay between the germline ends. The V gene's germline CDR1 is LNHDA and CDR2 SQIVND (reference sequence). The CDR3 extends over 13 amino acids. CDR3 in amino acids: CASSASPGETQYF. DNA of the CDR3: TGTGCCAGTAGTGCTTCACCCGGGGAGACCCAGTACTTC.

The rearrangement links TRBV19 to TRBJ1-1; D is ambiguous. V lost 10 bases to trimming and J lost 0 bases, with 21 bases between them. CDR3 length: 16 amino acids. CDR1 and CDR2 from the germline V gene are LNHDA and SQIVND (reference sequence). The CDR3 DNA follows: TGTGCCACCATGACCCTCATTGACAACATGAACACTGAAGCTTTCTTT. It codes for CATMTLIDNMNTEAFF.

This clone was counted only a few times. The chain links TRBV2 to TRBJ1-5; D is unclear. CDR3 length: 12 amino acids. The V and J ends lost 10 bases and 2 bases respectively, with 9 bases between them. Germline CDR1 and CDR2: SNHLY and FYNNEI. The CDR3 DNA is TGTGCCACCACGAGGGGCAATCAGCCCCAGCATTTT. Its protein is CATTRGNQPQHF. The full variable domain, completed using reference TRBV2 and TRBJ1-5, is EPEVTQTPSHQVTQMGQEVILRCVPISNHLYFYWYRQILGQKVEFLVSFYNNEISEKSEIFDDQFSVERPDGSNFTLKIRSTKLEDSAMYFCATTRGNQPQHFGDGTRLSIL.

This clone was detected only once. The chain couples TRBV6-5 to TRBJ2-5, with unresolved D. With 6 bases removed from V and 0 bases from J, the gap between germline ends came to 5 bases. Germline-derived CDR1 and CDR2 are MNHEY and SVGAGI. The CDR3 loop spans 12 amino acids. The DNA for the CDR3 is TGTGCCAGCAGGGACCACCAAGAGACCCAGTACTTC. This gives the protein CASRDHQETQYF.

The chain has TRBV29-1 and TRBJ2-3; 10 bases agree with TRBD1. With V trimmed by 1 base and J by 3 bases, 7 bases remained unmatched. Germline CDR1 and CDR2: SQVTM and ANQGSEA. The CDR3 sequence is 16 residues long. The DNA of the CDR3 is TGCAGCGTTGAAGTTACGGGACAGGGGAGGACAGATACGCAGTATTTT. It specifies CSVEVTGQGRTDTQYF.

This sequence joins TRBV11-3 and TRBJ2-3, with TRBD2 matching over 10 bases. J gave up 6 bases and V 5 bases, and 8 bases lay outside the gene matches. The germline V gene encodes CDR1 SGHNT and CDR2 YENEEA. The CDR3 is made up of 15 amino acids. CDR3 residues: CASSLAGERADTQYF. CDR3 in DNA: TGTGCCAGCAGCCTAGCGGGAGAAAGGGCGGATACGCAGTATTTT. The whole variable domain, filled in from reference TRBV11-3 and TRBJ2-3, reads EAGVVQSPRYKIIEKKQPVAFWCNPISGHNTLYWYLQNLGQGPELLIRYENEEAVDDSQLPKDRFSAERLKGVDSTLKIQPAELGDSAVYLCASSLAGERADTQYFGPGTRLTVL.